This paragraph reports one T cell receptor beta chain. Its antigen is as yet unknown. The data were taken from a study of CXCR3-negative and CXCR3-positive naive CD8 T cells. Libraries were UMI-labeled 5' RACE TRB cDNA. Each CDR3 protein gets one entry in TCRdb, which reprocessed the 5' RACE reads and gives no DNA. This repertoire comprises roughly 99,000 distinct CDR3 sequences; its ten largest clones make up less than 1.1%. CDR3 length equals 14 residues. Germline values: CDR1 SGHTA, CDR2 FQGNSA. The study, taken as a whole, reports: CXCR3-negative naive cells had less hydrophobic TRB CDR3s than did CXCR3-positive naive cells.

V usage is TRBV7-2 and J usage is TRBJ1-1; no DNA is available, so the TRBD1 call from TCRdb remains unchecked. The clonotype comes from a human donor in good health. Some clones in this sample may be carry-over from other donors' samples. The sequencing input was naive CXCR3+ CD8+ T cells from blood. Subset here: CD45RO-CCR7+CD27+CD95- naive CD8+ T cells expressing CXCR3 (TNR3+). The CDR3 loop reads CASSLYPYRTEAFF.